This T cell receptor (beta chain) was captured by sequencing in a study of vaccination and CD4 T cells after COVID-19. Study-wide context: Post-vaccination specimens were collected at a median of about 70 days following dose two (range 14 to 241).

Noted treatment: roughly nine-day PBMC culture with coronavirus spike peptide pools or control peptides (ViraFEST assay). When approximately 10 days of culture had elapsed, CD4+ T cells were isolated by negative selection. The Oncomine TCR Beta short-read assay sequenced DNA from cultured CD4+ T cells. Genomic DNA was isolated from cultured CD4+ T cells. TCRdb processed the PCR reads anew with MiXCR; each CDR3 protein has one entry. The repertoire holds around 20,000 distinct CDR3 sequences, with approximately 48% as singletons. Turning to this clonotype: What it recognizes is unknown.

CDR1 is LNHDA, CDR2 SQIVND, per germline (reference sequence). Trimming pared 5 bases from V and 1 base from J, leaving 15 bases between. This CDR3 is built from 17 residues. This TCR derives from a human donor who had recovered from COVID-19. The sample taken for sequencing was CD4+ T cells from blood, cultured in vitro. This chain connects TRBV19 to TRBJ1-6; no firm D call. CDR3 sequence (DNA): TGTGCCAGTAGTGTTTCAGGCCCGGGATCCTATAATTCACCCCTCCACTTT. Translating gives CASSVSGPGSYNSPLHF.